The clone carrying this T cell receptor (beta chain) was seen a single time. Germline V gene sequence: CDR1 LNHDA, CDR2 SQIVND (reference sequence). The CDR3 runs to 13 residues. The V and J ends lost 10 bases and 2 bases, in that order; junction bases with no gene match: 6. This specimen comes from a study of T cell changes during pregnancy in multiple sclerosis. Method: immunoSEQ multiplex PCR; TCRdb's copy keeps in-frame clones and lacks some. The sample lists under 70,000 clones, nearly 95% seen once, with around 0.3% in the top ten. This clonotype was sampled from a female donor with multiple sclerosis, enrolled in a pregnancy study. The sample consisted of CD4+ T cells from peripheral blood mononuclear cells, taken after pregnancy. V gene TRBV19 combines with J gene TRBJ2-3; 7 nucleotides agree with TRBD1. The CDR3, as DNA: TGTGCCACTGAGGGACAGTTCACAGATACGCAGTATTTT. Protein sequence: CATEGQFTDTQYF.